These 5 T cell receptor beta chains were all obtained from the same sample, sequenced in a study of glioma-infiltrating T cells. The iRepertoire nested amplicon-rescue multiplex PCR amplified TCR alpha and beta CDR3s from RNA. TCRdb independently ran MiXCR on the multiplex PCR reads; one entry per CDR3 protein. In the table there are some 90,000 distinct CDR3 sequences, 35% to 50% of which are singletons. Sequenced sample: glioma tissue, nonneoplastic brain tissue, or PBMCs (not recorded which). Receptors were obtained from a human donor with low-grade glioma or glioblastoma, undergoing nonglioma brain surgery, or in good health (not recorded which).

This clonotype was seen only once. It may be a read error: a sequence one base away is much more abundant. The rearrangement links TRBV11-1 to TRBJ2-5; 8 bases agree with TRBD1. With 2 bases clipped from V and 7 bases from J, the junction kept 9 bases outside the gene matches. The CDR3 contains 15 residues. Germline CDR1 is SGHAT and CDR2 is FQDESV (reference sequence). This CDR3 is CASSLRFRGLGTQYF. In nucleotides, the CDR3 is TGTGCCAGCAGCTTAAGGTTCAGGGGGCTGGGGACCCAGTACTTC.

J is TRBJ1-4 and V is TRBV9, with 11 bases fitting TRBD1. The CDR3 extends over 17 amino acids. Germline V lookup: CDR1 SGDLS, CDR2 YYNGEE. V gave up 2 bases and J gave up 8 bases; unmatched junction bases: 11. The CDR3: CASSVDAGTGGWEKLFF. The DNA for the CDR3 is TGTGCCAGCAGCGTGGACGCCGGGACAGGGGGATGGGAAAAACTGTTTTTT.

This clonotype has ten or more counts. The DNA of the CDR3 is TGTGCCAGCAGCCAAGATCGGTCACCCCTGGATCAGCCCCAGCATTTT. Amino acid sequence: CASSQDRSPLDQPQHF. The chain employs TRBV3-1 and TRBJ1-5; D remains unclear. With 0 bases removed from V and 5 bases from J, the gap between germline ends came to 14 bases. The CDR3 spans 16 residues. Looked up from germline, CDR1 is LGHDT and CDR2 is YNNKEL (reference sequence).

The rearrangement joins TRBV4-1 to TRBJ1-2; D call uncertain. The CDR3 covers 12 residues. Germline V gives CDR1 MGHRA, CDR2 YSYEKL. Deletions cut 0 bases from V and 3 bases from J, with 2 bases between. The CDR3 is CASSQEDYGYTF. CDR3 in DNA: TGCGCCAGCAGCCAAGAGGACTATGGCTACACCTTC.

Details on this clonotype: It may be a read error: a sequence one base away is much more abundant. The chain uses TRBV5-4 and TRBJ2-7, with D perhaps assigned TRBD1 or TRBD2 (6 bases each). The CDR3 is 15 residues long. V dropped 3 bases and J dropped 0 bases, with 13 bases sitting between them. The germline gives CDR1 SGHNT, CDR2 YYREEE (reference sequence). CDR3 protein: CASSSGDTHSYEQYF. The CDR3 DNA reads as TGTGCCAGCAGCTCGGGGGACACCCACTCCTACGAGCAGTACTTC.